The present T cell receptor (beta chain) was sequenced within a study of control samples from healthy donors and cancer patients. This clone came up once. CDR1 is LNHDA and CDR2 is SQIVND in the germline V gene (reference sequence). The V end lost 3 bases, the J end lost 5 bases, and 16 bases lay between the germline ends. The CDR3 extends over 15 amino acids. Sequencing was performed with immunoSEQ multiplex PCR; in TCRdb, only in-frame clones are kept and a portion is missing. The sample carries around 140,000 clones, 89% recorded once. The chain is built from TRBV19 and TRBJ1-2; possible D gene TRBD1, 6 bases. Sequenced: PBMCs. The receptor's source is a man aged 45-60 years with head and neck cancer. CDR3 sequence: CASSIRGLTTYGYTF. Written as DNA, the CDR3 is TGTGCCAGTAGTATTCGGGGGCTTACAACTTATGGCTACACCTTC.